This T cell receptor beta chain was found in a study of blood T cell repertoires in COVID-19 (TCRdb year 2020). In the study overall: Samples covering the acute and convalescent phases of COVID-19 were provided by collaborators in the United States, Italy and Spain. The prospective study material was composed of cDNA or gDNA derived from T cells, B-cell-depleted T cells, or PBMCs. The samples were drawn from two sources: the first 160 participants of the ongoing ImmuneRACE study, and fewer than 1,500 subjects contributed by 6 global collaborators. The repertoires were released in a freely available public database meant as a resource for research on the immune response to SARS-CoV-2. Where available, HLA class I and class II types were taken from metadata supplied by the sample provider and were not determined by assay-based typing. Subjects who had been exposed to COVID-19, were actively infected with it, or had recovered from it provided the deeply sampled blood TCRbeta repertoires that made up the dataset. Sample metadata almost always included a de-identified subject ID, COVID-19 status, age in years and sex.

Turning to this clone: Its antigen remains undetermined. No much larger clone is present one base from it, and per-base qualities are unavailable.

TCRbeta CDR3 regions were amplified from genomic DNA using the immunoSEQ Assay, a bias-controlled multiplex PCR. Turning to the authors' computational methods: The number of nucleated cells in each sample was estimated from the amplification of reference gene primers within the assay. To quantify the absolute abundance of each unique TCRbeta CDR3 rearrangement, sequence reads were collapsed and filtered. For each sample, productive Simpson clonality was calculated as the square root of Simpson's diversity index over productive rearrangements. Here the immuneACCESS table is served through TCRdb, limited to in-frame sequences with V and J called. Missing clones are a known gap in these copies; in checked studies unresolved V genes cover under half, and the rest lacks a known reason. The V and J calls and clone size come from that table; D and trimming were worked out from the DNA. The sample table shows about 99,000 clones, and nearly 85% are seen once. The ten largest clonotypes hold under 15% of the sample.

The collaborating institutions used their own protocols to collect whole blood in K2EDTA tubes. For TCRbeta analysis, collaborators shipped samples in one of three forms: frozen whole blood, isolated PBMCs, or DNA extracted from either of those sample types. The study at large found these results: The quantity of clinical and demographic metadata differed by source and by participant and was supplied without curation.

Spanning cysteine to phenylalanine, the CDR3 consists of 13 amino acids. Of the read, only the CDR3 DNA is kept; its 39 bases are in frame from base 1. The germline V gene (reference sequence) yields MNHEY for CDR1 and SMNVEV for CDR2. Deletion took 3 bases off V and 7 bases off J, with a span of 12 bases between the germline ends. The clonotype originates from a human donor in a cohort sampled during active or convalescent COVID-19. The rearranged chain carries TRBV27 and TRBJ1-2, with TRBD1 perhaps the D gene, on 6 matching bases. Material for sequencing was peripheral blood. The nucleotide sequence is TGTGCCAGCAGTTTTGACAGGTTGTCTGGCTACACCTTC. Translated, this gives CASSFDRLSGYTF.